This T cell receptor beta chain originates from a study of T cell clusters in autoimmune cytopenias. To note about this clonotype: Its specificity is unknown.

Whole-study findings and limits: The cluster-lack signature was not seen for secondary cytopenia versus chronic lymphocytic leukemia.

TRB rearrangements were amplified by touch-down multiplex PCR with mixed TRB-A/B primers. No DNA is given; TCRdb re-called the multiplex PCR reads and lists each CDR3 protein once. Its listing shows approximately 3,000 distinct CDR3 sequences. TRB amplification used approximately 250 ng of peripheral blood genomic DNA. The V gene's germline CDR1 is SGHVS and CDR2 FNYEAQ. This CDR3 comprises 15 residues. The sequence was obtained from a human donor with an autoimmune cytopenia or autoimmune hepatitis (not recorded which). This chain joins TRBV7-6 and TRBJ1-2; TCRdb gives TRBD1 as the D gene, but with no DNA this cannot be confirmed. The sample taken for sequencing was peripheral blood. The chain's CDR3 is CASGGHDQVLYGYTF.